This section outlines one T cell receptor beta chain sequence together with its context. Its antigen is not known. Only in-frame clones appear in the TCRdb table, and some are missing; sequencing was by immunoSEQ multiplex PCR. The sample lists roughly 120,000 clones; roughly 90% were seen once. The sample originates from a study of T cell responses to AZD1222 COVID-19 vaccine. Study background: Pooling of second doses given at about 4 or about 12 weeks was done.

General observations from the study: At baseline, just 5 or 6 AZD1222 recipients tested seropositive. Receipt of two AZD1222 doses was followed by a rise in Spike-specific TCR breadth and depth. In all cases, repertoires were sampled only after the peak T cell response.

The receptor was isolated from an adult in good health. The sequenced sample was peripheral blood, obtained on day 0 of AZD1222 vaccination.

The CDR3 region has the DNA TGCGCCAGCAGCCAAGATCGAGGCCCATCGAGGGAGCAGTTCTTC. It yields the protein CASSQDRGPSREQFF. The J gene is TRBJ2-1, the V gene TRBV4-3; D unresolved. V was shortened by 0 bases and J by 10 bases, with 16 bases between the two germline ends. The CDR3 covers 15 residues. Germline lookup yields CDR1 LGHNA and CDR2 YSLEER.